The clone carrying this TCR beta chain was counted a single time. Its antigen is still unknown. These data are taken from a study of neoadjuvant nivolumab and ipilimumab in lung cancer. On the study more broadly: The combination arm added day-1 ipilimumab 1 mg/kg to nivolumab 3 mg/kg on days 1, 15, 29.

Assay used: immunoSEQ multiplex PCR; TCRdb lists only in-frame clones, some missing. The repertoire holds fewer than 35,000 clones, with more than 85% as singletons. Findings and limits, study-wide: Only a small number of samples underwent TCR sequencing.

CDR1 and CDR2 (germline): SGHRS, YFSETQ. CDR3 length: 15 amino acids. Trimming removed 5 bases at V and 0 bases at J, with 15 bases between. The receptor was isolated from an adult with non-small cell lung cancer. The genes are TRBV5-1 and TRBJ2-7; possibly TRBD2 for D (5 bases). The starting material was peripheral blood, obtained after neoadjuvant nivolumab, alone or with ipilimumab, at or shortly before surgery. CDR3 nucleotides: TGCGCCAGCAGAGCGGAAGCCCACCCCTCCTACGAGCAGTACTTC. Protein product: CASRAEAHPSYEQYF.